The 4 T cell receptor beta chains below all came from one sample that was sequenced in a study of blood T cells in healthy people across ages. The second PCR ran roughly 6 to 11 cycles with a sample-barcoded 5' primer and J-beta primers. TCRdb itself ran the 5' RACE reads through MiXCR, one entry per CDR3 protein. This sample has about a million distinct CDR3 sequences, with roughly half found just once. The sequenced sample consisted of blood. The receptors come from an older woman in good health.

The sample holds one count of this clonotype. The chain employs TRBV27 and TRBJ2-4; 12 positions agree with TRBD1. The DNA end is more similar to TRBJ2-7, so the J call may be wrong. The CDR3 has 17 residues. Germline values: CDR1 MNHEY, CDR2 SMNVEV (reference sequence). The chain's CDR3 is CASSFRGQGAIRAEQYF. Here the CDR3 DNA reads TGTGCCAGCAGTTTCCGGGGACAGGGGGCTATTCGGGCCGAGCAGTACTTC.

The CDR3 DNA is TGTGCCAGCAGTAACTCCCAGGTAGGGAGAGGCTACAATGAGCAGTTCTTC. Its translation is CASSNSQVGRGYNEQFF. The chain uses TRBV27 and TRBJ2-1, with a tentative D call TRBD2 (5 bases). V gave up 5 bases and J gave up 3 bases, with 20 bases separating them. Germline V gives CDR1 MNHEY, CDR2 SMNVEV (reference sequence). This CDR3 contains 17 residues.

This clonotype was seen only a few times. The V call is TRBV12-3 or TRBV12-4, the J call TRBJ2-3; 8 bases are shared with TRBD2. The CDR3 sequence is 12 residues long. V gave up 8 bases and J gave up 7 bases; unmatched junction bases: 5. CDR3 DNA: TGTGCCAGCGAGCGGGAGAGCCATACGCAGTATTTT. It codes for CASERESHTQYF.

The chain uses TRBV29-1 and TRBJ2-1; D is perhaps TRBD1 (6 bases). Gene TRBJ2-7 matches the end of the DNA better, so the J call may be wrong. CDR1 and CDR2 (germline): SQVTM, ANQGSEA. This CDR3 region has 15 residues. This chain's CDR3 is CSVEVGQTSYNEQYF. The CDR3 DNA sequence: TGCAGCGTTGAAGTCGGACAGACCTCCTACAATGAGCAGTACTTC.